Below, one TCR beta chain is given with its context. Its antigen is unidentified. Unique molecular identifiers were incorporated during preparation of the TCRbeta library. TCRdb re-derived calls from the PCR reads in MiXCR, one entry per CDR3 protein. Seen here are around 450,000 distinct CDR3 sequences, about 40% observed once, and the top ten hold around 29%. This specimen comes from a study of T-cell reconstitution after alpha-beta-depleted transplantation in children. Findings and limits, study-wide: Several hundred graft clones that had expanded were reportedly the source of alpha-beta T cells about two months after transplant.

This CDR3 contains 15 residues. Looked up from germline, CDR1 is SQVTM and CDR2 is ANQGSEA. Trimming shortened V by 6 bases and J by 2 bases, and 19 bases separated the two germline ends. The chain links TRBV29-1 to TRBJ1-2, with D maybe TRBD1 (5 bases). This sequence was found in a girl aged 2-10 years with aplastic anemia, due to receive a stem cell transplant. This specimen was PBMCs, taken before TCRalphabeta/CD19-depleted stem cell transplant. CDR3 DNA: TGCAGCGTGGCAGGACATCTAGCAAGAAACTATGGCTACACCTTC. Protein: CSVAGHLARNYGYTF.